This T cell receptor beta chain stems from a study of T cells in Graves' hyperthyroidism and ophthalmopathy. The wider study: The blood sample was taken at first diagnosis, before treatment began. The study, taken as a whole, reports: Among clonotypes expanded in thyroid above 0.001, most were also found in blood.

Every diagnosis used clinical symptoms, serum thyroxine and TRAb, thyroid ultrasound and orbital computed tomography. Worth noting for this clonotype: Its antigen is as yet unknown. This may be a read error: a much more frequent sequence differs by one nucleotide.

V dropped 5 bases and J dropped 3 bases, with 17 bases sitting between them. Germline CDR1 reads MNHEY; CDR2 reads SVGEGT. The CDR3 loop spans 16 amino acids. TCR beta CDR3 region amplification was performed from RNA transcripts. TCR CDR3 regions were first amplified by RT-PCR with HTBI primers. A single record per CDR3 protein comes from TCRdb applying MiXCR to the multiplex PCR reads. The sample includes a few hundred thousand distinct CDR3 sequences, roughly 14% of them seen just once. This chain uses TRBV6-2 or TRBV6-3 with TRBJ1-5; weak D call: TRBD1 (6 bases). Sequenced material: blood. The source of this sequence is a woman younger than 35 with Graves' hyperthyroidism. CDR3 in DNA: TGTGCCAGCAGTCACTGGTCGGGACATTCCAATCAGCCCCAGCATTTT. Its translation: CASSHWSGHSNQPQHF.